This T cell receptor (beta chain) was captured by sequencing in a study of cytomegalovirus exposure and HLA in healthy donors. On this clone: The target antigen is unknown.

Study-level results: Immune exposure information comprised only CMV serostatus. It was 164 TCR beta chains that were listed as cytomegalovirus-associated. What a later analysis showed was that several of the most significant clusters appeared linked to common viral pathogens. In an earlier analysis, productive rearrangement rates for most beta V segments clustered near 87% or 30%.

A multiplex PCR was run with 60 Vbeta primers and 13 Jbeta primers. Here immunoSEQ multiplex PCR was the method, and the copy in TCRdb shows in-frame clones only, minus some. There are about 140,000 clones in the sample; 80% occur only once, and approximately 4.1% lies in the top ten. The receptor comes from a man aged 35 to 55 in good health and CMV-seronegative. Sequenced: PBMCs.

DNA for the CDR3: TGTGCCAGCAGTTTAGGGACTTTCTATGGCTACACCTTC. Translated: CASSLGTFYGYTF. The rearrangement links TRBV28 to TRBJ1-2; weak D call: TRBD1 (5 bases). Germline CDR1 MDHEN, CDR2 SYDVKM. The CDR3 is 13 residues long. Trimming took 2 bases from V and 4 from J, leaving 8 bases between them.